This TCR beta chain was observed in a study of Ad26.COV2.S vaccination and SARS-CoV-2 variants. Findings of the study overall: Vaccine and placebo recipients had comparable breadth of non-spike TCRs. In TCR breadth and depth analyses, total T cell responses may have been underestimated.

Sequenced by immunoSEQ multiplex PCR; TCRdb stores in-frame clones only, minus some. The data contain about 410,000 clones, about 85% of them singletons. The treatment was: 19 received Ad26.COV2.S at low or high dose, single or two shots; about 5 received placebo; per-sample allocation not given. Sampling occurred on day 63 after the first vaccine or placebo injection. Boston supplied an adult donor aged 18-55 years. V lost 3 bases and J 8 bases, leaving 13 bases between the germline ends. Germline loops: CDR1 LGHDT, CDR2 YNNKEL (reference sequence). This CDR3 has 13 residues. Remarks on this clone: Its antigen is unknown.

The TCR originated in a person aged 18-65 years who received the Ad26.COV2.S COVID-19 vaccine or a placebo. This specimen was peripheral blood, taken in a trial of Ad26.COV2.S vaccine versus placebo. The chain employs TRBV3-1 (or the pseudogene TRBV3-2) and TRBJ1-2, with D perhaps matching TRBD1 (6 bases). The CDR3 DNA reads TGTGCCAGCAGCCAGCAGGGGCTGGGGGGCTACACCTTC. It is translated as CASSQQGLGGYTF.